The T cell receptor (beta chain) under discussion was sequenced for a study of blood T cell repertoires in COVID-19. It was during active infection that Seattle patients were enrolled and then longitudinally followed. The data were produced by immunoSEQ multiplex PCR, yet TCRdb's version contains in-frame clones alone and is incomplete. Of about 300,000 clones listed, just under 90% are singletons. The receptor was derived from a woman aged 50 to 60 with COVID-19, enrolled during active disease. The sequenced material came from peripheral blood.

The CDR3 sequence: CASSLGGGRTEAFF. The CDR3 nucleotides read TGTGCCAGCAGCTTGGGGGGCGGACGAACTGAAGCTTTCTTT. The rearrangement uses TRBV5-4 and TRBJ1-1, with D perhaps TRBD1 (5 bases). The CDR3 has 14 amino acids. Germline V gene data show CDR1 as SGHNT and CDR2 as YYREEE (reference sequence). V was trimmed by 0 bases and J by 5 bases, leaving 11 bases between them.